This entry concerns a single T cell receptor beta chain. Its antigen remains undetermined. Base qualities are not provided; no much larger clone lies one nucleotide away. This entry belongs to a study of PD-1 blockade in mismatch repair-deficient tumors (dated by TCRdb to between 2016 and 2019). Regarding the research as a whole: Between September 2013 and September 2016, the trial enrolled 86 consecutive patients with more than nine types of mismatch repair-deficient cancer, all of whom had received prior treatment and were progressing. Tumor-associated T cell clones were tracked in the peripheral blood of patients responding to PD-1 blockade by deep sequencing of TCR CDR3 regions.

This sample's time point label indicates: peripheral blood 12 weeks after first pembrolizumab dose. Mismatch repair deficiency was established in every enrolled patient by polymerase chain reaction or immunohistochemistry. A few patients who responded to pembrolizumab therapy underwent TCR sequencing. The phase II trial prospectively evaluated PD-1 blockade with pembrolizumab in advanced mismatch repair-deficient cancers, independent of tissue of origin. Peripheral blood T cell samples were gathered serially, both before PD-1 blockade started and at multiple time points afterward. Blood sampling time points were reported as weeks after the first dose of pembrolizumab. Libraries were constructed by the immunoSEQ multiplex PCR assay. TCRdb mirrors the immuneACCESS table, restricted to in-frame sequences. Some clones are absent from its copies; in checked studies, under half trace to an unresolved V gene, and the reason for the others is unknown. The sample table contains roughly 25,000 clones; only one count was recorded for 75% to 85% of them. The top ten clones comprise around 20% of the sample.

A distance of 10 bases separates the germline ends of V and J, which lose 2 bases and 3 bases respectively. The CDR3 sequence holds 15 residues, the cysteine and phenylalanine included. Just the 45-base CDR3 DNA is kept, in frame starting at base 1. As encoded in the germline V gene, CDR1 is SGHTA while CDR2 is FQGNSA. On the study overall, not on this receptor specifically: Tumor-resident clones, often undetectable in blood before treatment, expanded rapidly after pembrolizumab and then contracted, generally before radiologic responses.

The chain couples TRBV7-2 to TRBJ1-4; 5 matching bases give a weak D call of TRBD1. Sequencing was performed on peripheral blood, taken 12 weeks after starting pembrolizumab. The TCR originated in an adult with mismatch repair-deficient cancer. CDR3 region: CASSLQGMANEKLFF. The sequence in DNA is TGTGCCAGCAGCTTACAGGGTATGGCTAATGAAAAACTGTTTTTT.